This T cell receptor (beta chain) was sequenced for a study of blood T cell repertoires in COVID-19. Looking at the study overall: Collection of acute and convalescent COVID-19 samples took place in the United States, Italy and Spain. In each case, the material was cDNA or gDNA derived from T cells, B-cell-depleted T cells, or PBMCs.

The CDR3 is 15 amino acids. The V and J ends lost 7 bases and 5 bases, in that order; junction bases with no gene match: 7. From germline, CDR1 is SGHRS and CDR2 YFSETQ. Original data processing: Counts of nucleated cells, estimated from reference gene primer amplification, were obtained. Produced via immunoSEQ multiplex PCR; TCRdb's table is partial and in-frame only. V, J and clone size reflect that table, while D and trimming were determined from the DNA. The table records around 400,000 clones, over 75% of them present only once. Sequencing was carried out using peripheral blood. This clonotype was obtained from a woman aged 30 to 39 with COVID-19, enrolled during active disease. The chain links TRBV5-1 to TRBJ2-3; 13 bases map to TRBD2. The CDR3 nucleotides read TGCGCCAGCCAGACTAGCGGGAGGTTTATAGATACGCAGTATTTT. Encoded protein: CASQTSGRFIDTQYF.